This section outlines one TCR beta chain sequence together with its context. Antigen specificity is unknown. CDR3 length: 13 amino acids. V was cut by 8 bases and J by 0 bases, with 10 bases left in between. Per germline, CDR1 MNHNY and CDR2 SVGAGI (reference sequence). Both 60 Vbeta primers and 13 Jbeta primers went into the PCR. The assay was immunoSEQ multiplex PCR, and TCRdb's table has in-frame clones only and misses some. The sample carries tens of thousands of clones, more than 80% recorded once. This sample stems from a study of cytomegalovirus exposure and HLA in healthy donors. Whole-study results and caveats: Prior analysis indicated that the majority of TCR beta V segments exhibited productivity approximately 87% or approximately 30% of the time.

The sequence came from a woman under 40 in good health and CMV-seronegative. The chain has TRBV6-6 and TRBJ1-2; perhaps TRBD1 as D (5 bases). The sequencing input was PBMCs. The CDR3 spells CASSTGANYGYTF. The CDR3, as DNA: TGTGCCAGCTCTACAGGCGCTAACTATGGCTACACCTTC.